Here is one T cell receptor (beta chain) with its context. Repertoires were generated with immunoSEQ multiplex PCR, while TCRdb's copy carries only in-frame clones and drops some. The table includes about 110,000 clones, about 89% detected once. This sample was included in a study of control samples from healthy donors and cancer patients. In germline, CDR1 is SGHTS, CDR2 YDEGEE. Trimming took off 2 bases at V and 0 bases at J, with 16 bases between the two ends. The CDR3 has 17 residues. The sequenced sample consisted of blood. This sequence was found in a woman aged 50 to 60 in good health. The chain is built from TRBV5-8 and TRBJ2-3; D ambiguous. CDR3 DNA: TGTGCCAGCAGCTTCGGCAGGAGAGTAGCTAGCACAGATACGCAGTATTTT. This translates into CASSFGRRVASTDTQYF.